Listed here is a single TCR beta chain. In the original processing: It was from reference gene primer amplification that nucleated cell counts were estimated. Data came from immunoSEQ multiplex PCR; TCRdb stores just in-frame clones and leaves some out. The V and J calls and clone size were taken over from that table, and D and trimming were inferred from the DNA. Here the sample spans about 150,000 clones, around 86% being singletons. The germline CDR1 and CDR2 sequences are LNHDA and SQIVND (reference sequence). The V gene end was trimmed by 4 bases and the J gene end by 2 bases; junction bases not matched to a gene: 6. The CDR3 covers 16 residues. This sample is drawn from a study of blood T cell repertoires in COVID-19. For the study at large: From the United States, Italy and Spain came samples of acute and convalescent COVID-19. The analysed material was cDNA or gDNA that came from T cells, B-cell-depleted T cells, or PBMCs.

Sequencing input: peripheral blood. The chain is built from TRBV19 and TRBJ2-3, with 10 bases that match TRBD1. The receptor's source is a man aged 45 to 65 who had recovered from COVID-19. The CDR3 DNA reads TGTGCCAGTAGTAGGGAAGGGACAGGGGACACAGATACGCAGTATTTT. Its protein product is CASSREGTGDTDTQYF.